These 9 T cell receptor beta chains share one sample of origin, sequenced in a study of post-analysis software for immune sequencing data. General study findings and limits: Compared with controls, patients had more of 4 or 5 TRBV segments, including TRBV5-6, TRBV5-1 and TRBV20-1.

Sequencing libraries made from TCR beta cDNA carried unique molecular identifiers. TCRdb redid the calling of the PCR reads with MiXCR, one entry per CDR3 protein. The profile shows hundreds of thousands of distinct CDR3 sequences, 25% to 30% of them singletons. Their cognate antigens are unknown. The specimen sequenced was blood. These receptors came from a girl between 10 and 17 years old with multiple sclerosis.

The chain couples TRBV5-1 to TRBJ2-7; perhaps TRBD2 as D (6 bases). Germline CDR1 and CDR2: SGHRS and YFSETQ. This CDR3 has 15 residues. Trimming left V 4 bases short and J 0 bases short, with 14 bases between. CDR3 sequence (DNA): TGCGCCAGCAGCACCGGGACTCGAGTCTCCTACGAGCAGTACTTC. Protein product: CASSTGTRVSYEQYF.

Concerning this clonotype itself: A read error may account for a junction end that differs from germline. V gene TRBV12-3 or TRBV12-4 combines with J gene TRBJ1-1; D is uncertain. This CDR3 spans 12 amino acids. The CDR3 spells CASSFGVSEAFF. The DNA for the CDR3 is TGTGCCAGCAGTTTTGGGGTCTCTGAAGCCTTCTTT.

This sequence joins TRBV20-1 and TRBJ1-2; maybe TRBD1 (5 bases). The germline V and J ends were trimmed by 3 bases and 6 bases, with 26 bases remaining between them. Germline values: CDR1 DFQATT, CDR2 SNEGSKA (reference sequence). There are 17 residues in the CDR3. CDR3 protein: CSARWDPRKGSNDGYTF. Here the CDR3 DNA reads TGCAGTGCTAGGTGGGACCCAAGGAAGGGATCGAATGATGGCTACACCTTC.

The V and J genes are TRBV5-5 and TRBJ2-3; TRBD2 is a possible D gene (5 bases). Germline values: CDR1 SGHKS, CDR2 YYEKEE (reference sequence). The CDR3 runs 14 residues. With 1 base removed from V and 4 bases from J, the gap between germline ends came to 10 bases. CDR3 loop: CASSLRAVADTQYF. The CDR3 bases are TGTGCCAGCAGCTTGAGAGCGGTGGCAGATACGCAGTATTTT.

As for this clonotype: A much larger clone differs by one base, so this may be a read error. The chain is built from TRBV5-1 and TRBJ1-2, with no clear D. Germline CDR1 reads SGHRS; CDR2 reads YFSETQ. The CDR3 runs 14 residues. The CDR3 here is CASSQDAANYGYIF. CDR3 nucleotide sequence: TGCGCCAGCAGCCAGGATGCAGCTAACTATGGCTACATCTTC. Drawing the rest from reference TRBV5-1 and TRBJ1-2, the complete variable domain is KAGVTQTPRYLIKTRGQQVTLSCSPISGHRSVSWYQQTPGQGLQFLFEYFSETQRNKGNFPGRFSGRQFSNSRSEMNVSTLELGDSALYLCASSQDAANYGYIFGSGTRLTVV.

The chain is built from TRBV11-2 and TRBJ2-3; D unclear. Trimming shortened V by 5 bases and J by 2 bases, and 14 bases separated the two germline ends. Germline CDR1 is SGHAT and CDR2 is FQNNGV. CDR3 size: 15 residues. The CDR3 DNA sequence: TGTGCCAGCAGCCACCCCGCCCGGACCACAGATACGCAGTATTTT. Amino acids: CASSHPARTTDTQYF. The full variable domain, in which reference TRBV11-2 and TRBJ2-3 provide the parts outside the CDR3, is EAGVAQSPRYKIIEKRQSVAFWCNPISGHATLYWYQQILGQGPKLLIQFQNNGVVDDSQLPKDRFSAERLKGVDSTLKIQPAKLEDSAVYLCASSHPARTTDTQYFGPGTRLTVL.

CDR3 sequence: CASSLKPQAGEQYF. CDR3 coding DNA: TGTGCCAGCAGCTTAAAACCGCAAGCGGGCGAGCAGTACTTC. The gene calls are TRBV7-2 and TRBJ2-4, with a weak D call TRBD2 (6 bases). The end of the DNA fits TRBJ2-7 better, so the J call may be wrong. CDR1 is SGHTA, CDR2 FQGNSA, per germline. This CDR3 is 14 amino acids long.

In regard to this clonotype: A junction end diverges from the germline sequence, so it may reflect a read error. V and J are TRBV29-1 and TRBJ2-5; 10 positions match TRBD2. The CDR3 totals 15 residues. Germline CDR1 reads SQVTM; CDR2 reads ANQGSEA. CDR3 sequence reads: CSVTNPSGRQESQDF. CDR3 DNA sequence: TGCAGCGTTACAAACCCTAGCGGGAGACAAGAGTCCCAGGACTTC.

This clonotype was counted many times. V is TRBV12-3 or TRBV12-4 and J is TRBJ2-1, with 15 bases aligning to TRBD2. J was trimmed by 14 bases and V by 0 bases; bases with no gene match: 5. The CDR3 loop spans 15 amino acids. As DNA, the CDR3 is TGTGCCAGCAGTTTAGCCGGACTAGCGGGAGGGCGAAAGTTCTTC. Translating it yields CASSLAGLAGGRKFF.